This T cell receptor (beta chain) stems from a study of cytomegalovirus exposure and HLA in healthy donors. Overall study findings and caveats: Common viral pathogens (according to a later analysis) appeared linked to several of the most significant clusters.

This clone was observed a few times. Antigen unknown. The PCR was carried out with 60 Vbeta primers and 13 Jbeta primers. Profiling relied on immunoSEQ multiplex PCR, and the TCRdb table lists in-frame clones only, not all of them. The sample lists more than 130,000 clones, roughly three quarters occurring once. Sequencing was carried out using PBMCs. This TCR was sampled from a woman between 45 and 60 years old in good health and CMV-seronegative.

This CDR3 is CASSPGDTQYF. The CDR3 bases are TGCGCCAGCAGCCCGGGAGATACGCAGTATTTT. The J gene is TRBJ2-3, the V gene TRBV5-1, with unresolved D. Germline V gives CDR1 SGHRS, CDR2 YFSETQ. Deletions cut 4 bases from V and 5 bases from J, with 5 bases between. This CDR3 has 11 amino acids.